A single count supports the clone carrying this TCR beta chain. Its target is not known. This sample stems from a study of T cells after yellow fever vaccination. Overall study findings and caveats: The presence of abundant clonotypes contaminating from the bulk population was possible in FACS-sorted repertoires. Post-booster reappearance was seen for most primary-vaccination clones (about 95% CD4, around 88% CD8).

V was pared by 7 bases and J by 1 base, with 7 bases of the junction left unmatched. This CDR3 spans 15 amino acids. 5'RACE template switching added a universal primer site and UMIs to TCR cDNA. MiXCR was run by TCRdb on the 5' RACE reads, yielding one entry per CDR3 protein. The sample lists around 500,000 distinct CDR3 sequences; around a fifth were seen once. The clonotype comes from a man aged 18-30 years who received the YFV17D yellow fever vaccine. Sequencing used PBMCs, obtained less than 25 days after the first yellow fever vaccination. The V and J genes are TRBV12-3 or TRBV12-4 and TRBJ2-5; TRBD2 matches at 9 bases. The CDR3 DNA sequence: TGTGCCAGCATGAAGGAGCGGGGGGTCCAAGAGACCCAGTACTTC. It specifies CASMKERGVQETQYF.